The sequence of this TCR beta chain was determined in a study of early T cells in non-severe SARS-CoV-2 infection (dated by TCRdb to the early 2020s). As for the study more broadly: Bulk RNA from unsorted whole blood was used for TCR sequencing, so alpha and beta chains could not be paired.

Here is what the overall study found, with its caveats: Matching against VDJdb was skewed toward anti-spike CD8 responses, likely underestimated virus-specific expansions, and missed private and CD4 specificities.

Reading from cysteine to phenylalanine, the CDR3 counts 18 amino acids. The retained sequence is limited to the CDR3, 54 bases, with the frame set at the first base. A distance of 15 bases separates the germline ends of V and J, which lose 0 bases and 0 bases respectively. Sequences MNHEY (CDR1) and SMNVEV (CDR2) are obtained from the germline V gene (reference sequence). A case-control design nested within a healthcare worker cohort in London, UK, was used, with weekly nasopharyngeal swab PCR tests and blood sampling performed. Healthcare workers were recruited between 23 and 31 March 2020, during the week of the UK lockdown, and were followed weekly for up to about 16 weeks. Library prep was done by 5' RACE. Sequencer: NextSeq 500. Unique molecular identifiers were attached to individual cDNA molecules in the TCR library protocol so that sequencing error and PCR bias could be corrected. Both TCR alpha and beta chains were sequenced, and tight co-correlation was observed between alpha and beta sequence abundances in each sample. The paper's data handling went like this. Decombinator V4 was used to annotate TCR sequences for V gene, J gene and CDR3. Expanded TCRs were defined as changing significantly between any two time points under a Poisson model with p below 0.0001. Abundances of TCRs were expressed as counts per million after normalisation to the total number of TCRs sequenced in each sample. TRAV1-2 paired with TRAJ12, TRAJ20 or TRAJ33 defined MAIT TCRs, while TRAV10 paired with TRAJ18 defined iNKT TCRs. VDJdb, accessed 1 November 2021, was searched for CMV, EBV and SARS-CoV-2 annotated TCRs, excluding TCRs annotated for multiple antigens. TCRdb took the public reads, trimmed them with fastp at Q25, ran MiXCR for clone calling and kept in-frame beta chains. Records with the same CDR3 protein are collapsed into one entry carrying the most frequent genes and DNA. TCRdb, not the original authors, processed these V and J calls. The sample yields some 98,000 distinct CDR3 sequences; roughly 17% were counted once. About 1.3% of the sample is held by the ten biggest clonotypes.

A word on this clonotype: Its target antigen remains unknown. The sample holds no much larger clone one base away, and base qualities are not on file.

This sequence was found in an adult who was a healthcare worker with PCR-confirmed SARS-CoV-2 infection or an uninfected control (not recorded which). Here the chain combines TRBV27 and TRBJ1-5, with an unclear D gene assignment. The sequenced material came from whole blood. The nucleotide sequence reads as follows: TGTGCCAGCAGTTTATCGGGCGTGGGATTCTATAGCAATCAGCCCCAGCATTTT. It codes for CASSLSGVGFYSNQPQHF.